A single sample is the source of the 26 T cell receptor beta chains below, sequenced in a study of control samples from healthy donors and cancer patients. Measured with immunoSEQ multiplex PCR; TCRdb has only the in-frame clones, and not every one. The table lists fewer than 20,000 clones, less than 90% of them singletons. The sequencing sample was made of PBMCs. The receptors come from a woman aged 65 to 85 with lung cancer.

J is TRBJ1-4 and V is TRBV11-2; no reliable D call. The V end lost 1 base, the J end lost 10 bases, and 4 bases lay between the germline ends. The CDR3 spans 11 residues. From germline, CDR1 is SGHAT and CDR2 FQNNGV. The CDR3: CASSLGGKLFF. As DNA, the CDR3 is TGTGCCAGCAGCTTAGGGGGAAAACTGTTTTTT.

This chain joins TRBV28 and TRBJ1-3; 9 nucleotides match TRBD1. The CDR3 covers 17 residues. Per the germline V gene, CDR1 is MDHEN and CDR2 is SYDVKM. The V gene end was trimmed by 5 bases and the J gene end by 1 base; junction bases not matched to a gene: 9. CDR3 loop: CASSPPGTGSSGNTIYF. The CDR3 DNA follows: TGTGCCAGCAGTCCCCCCGGGACAGGGTCGTCTGGAAACACCATATATTTT.

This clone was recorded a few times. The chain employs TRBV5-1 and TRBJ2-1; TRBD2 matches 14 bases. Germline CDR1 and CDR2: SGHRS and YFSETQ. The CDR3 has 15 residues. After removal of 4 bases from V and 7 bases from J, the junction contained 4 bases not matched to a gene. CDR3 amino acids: CASSKGTSGRNEQFF. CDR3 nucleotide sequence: TGCGCCAGCAGCAAAGGGACTAGCGGGAGAAATGAGCAGTTCTTC.

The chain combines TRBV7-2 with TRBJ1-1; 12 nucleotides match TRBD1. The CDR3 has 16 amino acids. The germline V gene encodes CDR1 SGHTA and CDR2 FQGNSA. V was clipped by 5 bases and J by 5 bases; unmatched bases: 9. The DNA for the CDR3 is TGTGCCAGCAGCCGCGGGACAGGGGGCGAGGGGACTGAAGCTTTCTTT. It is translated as CASSRGTGGEGTEAFF.

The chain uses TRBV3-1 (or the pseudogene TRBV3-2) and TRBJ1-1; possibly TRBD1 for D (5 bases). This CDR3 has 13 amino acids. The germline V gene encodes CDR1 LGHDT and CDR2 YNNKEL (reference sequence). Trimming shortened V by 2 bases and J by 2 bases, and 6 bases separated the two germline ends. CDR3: CASSQRDNTEAFF. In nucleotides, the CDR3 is TGTGCCAGCAGCCAACGGGACAACACTGAAGCTTTCTTT.

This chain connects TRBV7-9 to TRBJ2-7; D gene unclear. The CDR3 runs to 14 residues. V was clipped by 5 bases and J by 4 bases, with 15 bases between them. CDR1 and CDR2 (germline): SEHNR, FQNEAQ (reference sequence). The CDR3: CASSPGRVRYEQYF. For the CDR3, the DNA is TGTGCCAGCAGCCCGGGTAGGGTACGGTACGAGCAGTACTTC.

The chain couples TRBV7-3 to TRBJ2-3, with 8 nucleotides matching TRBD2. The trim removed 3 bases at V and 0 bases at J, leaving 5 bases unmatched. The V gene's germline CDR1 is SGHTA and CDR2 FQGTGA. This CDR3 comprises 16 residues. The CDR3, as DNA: TGTGCCAGCAGCTTCCGCGGGGGGTGGAGCACAGATACGCAGTATTTT. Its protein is CASSFRGGWSTDTQYF.

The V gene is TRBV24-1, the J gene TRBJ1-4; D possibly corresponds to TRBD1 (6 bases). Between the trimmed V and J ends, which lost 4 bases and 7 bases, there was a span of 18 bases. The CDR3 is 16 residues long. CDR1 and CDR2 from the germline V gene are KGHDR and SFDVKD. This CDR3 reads CATSEGGRGAPEKLFF. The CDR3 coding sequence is TGTGCCACCAGTGAGGGGGGGCGCGGGGCGCCTGAAAAACTGTTTTTT.

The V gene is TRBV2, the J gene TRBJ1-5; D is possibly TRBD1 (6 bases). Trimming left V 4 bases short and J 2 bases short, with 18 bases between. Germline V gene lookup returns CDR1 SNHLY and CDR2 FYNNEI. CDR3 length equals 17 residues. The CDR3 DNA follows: TGTGCCAGCAGTGGCACCTACAGGGAGGAGGGCAATCAGCCCCAGCATTTT. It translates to CASSGTYREEGNQPQHF.

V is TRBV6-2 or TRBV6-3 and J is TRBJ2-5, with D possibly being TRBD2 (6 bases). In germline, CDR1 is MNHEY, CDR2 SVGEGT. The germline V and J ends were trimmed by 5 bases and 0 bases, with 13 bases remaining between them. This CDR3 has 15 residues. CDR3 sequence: CASSLPIADQETQYF. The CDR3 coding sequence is TGTGCCAGCAGTCTCCCGATAGCGGACCAAGAGACCCAGTACTTC.

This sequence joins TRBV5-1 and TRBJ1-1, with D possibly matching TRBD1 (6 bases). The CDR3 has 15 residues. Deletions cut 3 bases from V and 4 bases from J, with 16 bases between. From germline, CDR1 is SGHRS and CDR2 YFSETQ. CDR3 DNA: TGCGCCAGCAGCTCCGGTGGGGGGCTGGGCACTGAAGCTTTCTTT. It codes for CASSSGGGLGTEAFF.

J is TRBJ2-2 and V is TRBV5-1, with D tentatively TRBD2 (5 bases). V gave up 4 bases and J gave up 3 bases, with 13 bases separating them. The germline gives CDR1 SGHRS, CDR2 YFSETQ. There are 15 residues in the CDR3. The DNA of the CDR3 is TGCGCCAGCAGCCCCCTGGAGGCATACACCGGGGAGCTGTTTTTT. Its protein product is CASSPLEAYTGELFF.

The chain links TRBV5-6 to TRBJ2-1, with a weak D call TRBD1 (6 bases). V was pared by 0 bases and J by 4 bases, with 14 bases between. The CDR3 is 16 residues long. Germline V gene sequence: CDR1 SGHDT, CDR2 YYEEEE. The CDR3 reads CASSLALGQGYNEQFF. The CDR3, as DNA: TGTGCCAGCAGCTTGGCGCTGGGACAAGGATACAATGAGCAGTTCTTC.

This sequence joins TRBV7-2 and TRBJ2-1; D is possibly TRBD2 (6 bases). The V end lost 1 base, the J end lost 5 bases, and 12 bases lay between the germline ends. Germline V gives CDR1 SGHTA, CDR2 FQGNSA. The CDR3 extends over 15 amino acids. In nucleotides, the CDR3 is TGTGCCAGCAGCTTAGTCTTCGGGAGAGACAATGAGCAGTTCTTC. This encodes CASSLVFGRDNEQFF.

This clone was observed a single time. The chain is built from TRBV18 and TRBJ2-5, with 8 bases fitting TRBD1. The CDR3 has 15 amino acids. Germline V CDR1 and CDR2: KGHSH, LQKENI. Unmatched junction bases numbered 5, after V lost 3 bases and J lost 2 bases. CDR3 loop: CASSPRQGPQETQYF. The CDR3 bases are TGTGCCAGCTCACCCCGACAGGGGCCTCAAGAGACCCAGTACTTC.

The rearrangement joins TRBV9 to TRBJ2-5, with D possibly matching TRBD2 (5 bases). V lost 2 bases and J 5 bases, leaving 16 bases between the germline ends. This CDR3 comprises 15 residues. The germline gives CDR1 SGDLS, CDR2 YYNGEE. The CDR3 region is CASSVGKTLGETQYF. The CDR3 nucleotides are TGTGCCAGCAGCGTCGGGAAAACTTTGGGGGAGACCCAGTACTTC.

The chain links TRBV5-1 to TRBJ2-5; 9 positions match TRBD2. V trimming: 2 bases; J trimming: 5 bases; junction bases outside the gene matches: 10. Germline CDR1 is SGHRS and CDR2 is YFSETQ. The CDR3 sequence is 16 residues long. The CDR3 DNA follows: TGCGCCAGCAGCTTAAATAGCGGGAGAAGTCAGGAGACCCAGTACTTC. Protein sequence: CASSLNSGRSQETQYF.

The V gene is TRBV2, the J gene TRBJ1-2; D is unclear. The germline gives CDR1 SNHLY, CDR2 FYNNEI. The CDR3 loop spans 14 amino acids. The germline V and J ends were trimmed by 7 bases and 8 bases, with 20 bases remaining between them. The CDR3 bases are TGTGCCAGCATTCCACGGACGAGGGAATGGGGCTACACCTTC. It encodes CASIPRTREWGYTF.

The CDR3, as DNA: TGTGCCAGCAGACCAGACAAGCGGGCTTTCTACGAGCAGTACTTC. Encoded protein: CASRPDKRAFYEQYF. The rearrangement joins TRBV6-5 to TRBJ2-7; tentatively, D is TRBD2 (6 bases). The V and J ends lost 6 bases and 3 bases respectively, with 18 bases between them. The CDR3 spans 15 residues. In germline, CDR1 is MNHEY, CDR2 SVGAGI.

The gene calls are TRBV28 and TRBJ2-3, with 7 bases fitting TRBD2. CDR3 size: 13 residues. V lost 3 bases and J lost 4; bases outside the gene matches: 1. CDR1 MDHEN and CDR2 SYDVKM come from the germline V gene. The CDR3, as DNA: TGTGCCAGCAGTTTTGGGAGGGCAGATACGCAGTATTTT. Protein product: CASSFGRADTQYF.

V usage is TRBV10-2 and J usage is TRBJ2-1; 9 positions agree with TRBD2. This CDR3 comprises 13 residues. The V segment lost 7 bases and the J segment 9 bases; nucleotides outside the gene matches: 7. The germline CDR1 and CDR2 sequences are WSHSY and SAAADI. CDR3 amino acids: CASKGGAGGEQFF. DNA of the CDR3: TGCGCCAGCAAGGGGGGAGCGGGAGGTGAGCAGTTCTTC.

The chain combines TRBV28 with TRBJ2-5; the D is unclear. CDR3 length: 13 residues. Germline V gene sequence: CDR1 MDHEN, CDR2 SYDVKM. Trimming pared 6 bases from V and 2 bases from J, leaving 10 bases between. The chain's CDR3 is CASREQRQETQYF. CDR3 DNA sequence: TGTGCCAGCAGAGAACAGAGGCAAGAGACCCAGTACTTC.

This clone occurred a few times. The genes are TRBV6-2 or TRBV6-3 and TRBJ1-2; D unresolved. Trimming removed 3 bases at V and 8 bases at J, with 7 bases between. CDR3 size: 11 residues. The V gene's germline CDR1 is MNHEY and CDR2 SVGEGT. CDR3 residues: CASSYRQGYTF. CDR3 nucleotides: TGTGCCAGCAGTTATCGGCAGGGCTACACCTTC.

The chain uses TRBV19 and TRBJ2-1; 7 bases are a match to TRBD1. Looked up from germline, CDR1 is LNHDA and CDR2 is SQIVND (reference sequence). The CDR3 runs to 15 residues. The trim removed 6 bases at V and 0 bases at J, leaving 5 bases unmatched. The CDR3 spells CASSQTGYSYNEQFF. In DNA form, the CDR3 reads TGTGCCAGTAGCCAGACAGGGTACTCCTACAATGAGCAGTTCTTC.

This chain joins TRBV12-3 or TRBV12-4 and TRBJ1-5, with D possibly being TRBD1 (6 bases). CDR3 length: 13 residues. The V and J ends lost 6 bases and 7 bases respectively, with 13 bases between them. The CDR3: CASSPQGSQPQHF. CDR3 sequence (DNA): TGTGCCAGCAGCCCACAGGGTAGCCAGCCCCAGCATTTT.

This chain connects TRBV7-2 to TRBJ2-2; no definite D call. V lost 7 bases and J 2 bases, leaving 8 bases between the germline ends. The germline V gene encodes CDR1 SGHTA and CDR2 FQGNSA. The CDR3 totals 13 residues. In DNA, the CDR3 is TGTGCCAGCACCCCCCCTAACACCGGGGAGCTGTTTTTT. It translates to CASTPPNTGELFF. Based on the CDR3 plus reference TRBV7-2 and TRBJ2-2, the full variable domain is GAGVSQSPSNKVTEKGKDVELRCDPISGHTALYWYRQSLGQGLEFLIYFQGNSAPDKSGLPSDRFSAERTGGSVSTLTIQRTQQEDSAVYLCASTPPNTGELFFGEGSRLTVL.